This T cell receptor beta chain was obtained from a study of a mutant IDH1 vaccine in newly diagnosed glioma (dated by TCRdb to the early 2020s). Study-wide context: Eight vaccinations were administered to patients in weeks 1, 3, 5, 7, 11, 15, 19 and 23, corresponding to visits V03 through V10. In the chemotherapy-containing groups, vaccination started alongside temozolomide cycles, whereas in patients who had radiotherapy alone it started 4-6 weeks after radiotherapy. Of the approximately 35 treated patients, about 62% were male and around 40% were female, and a mean age of roughly 40 years was recorded. Prior to enrollment, standard therapy consisting of radiotherapy alone, temozolomide alone, or radiochemotherapy with temozolomide had been administered to patients, with the combination being received by most patients. Six visits were used for peripheral blood collection: V03 (baseline), V05, V07, V10, V12 and V13. Longitudinal TCRB deep sequencing was done for 20 to 25 treated patients, wherever samples were available for exploratory analyses. Overall study results and their limits: Immune responses induced by the vaccine were seen in roughly 92% of patients across multiple MHC alleles. No apparent relationship was observed between pseudoprogression and alterations in the top peripheral T cell clonotypes detected by TCRB sequencing. It was noted by the authors that analyses of patient blood samples could not be reproduced owing to sample limitations. Availability determined which PBMC samples were chosen for TCRB deep sequencing.

On this clone: Its specific antigen is unknown. No base quality information exists; no much larger clone differs at one position.

Receptor libraries were prepared by the immunoSEQ multiplex PCR assay. Following the manufacturer's protocol, the hsTCRB Kit was used to amplify rearranged TCR beta chain sequences. Sequencing of TCRB libraries was carried out on an Illumina MiSeq. The authors processed their data as follows. The kit vendor's proprietary platform handled demultiplexing, trimming and gene mapping. Entries here come from immuneACCESS through TCRdb and include only in-frame sequences with V and J called. Some clones fail to appear in such tables; in the studies checked, an unresolved V gene covers under half of the shortfall, and the cause of the remainder is unknown. Clone size and V and J calls were adopted from that table, with D and trimming inferred from the DNA. The sample contains approximately 40,000 clones, about four fifths of them found a single time. The ten largest clones capture around 5.9% of the sample.

Read against the paper, the sample's time point label means: week 5, during vaccination. Each vaccine dose was 300 ug of a 20-mer mutant IDH1 peptide in Montanide, given subcutaneously with topical imiquimod. All donors had newly diagnosed IDH1-mutant astrocytomas of WHO grade 3 or 4 that showed loss of nuclear ATRX. The samples were drawn from NOA16, a multicentre, single-arm, open-label phase I trial in Germany that tested a mutant IDH1 peptide vaccine in humans for the first time. The DNeasy Blood and Tissue Kit was used to extract genomic DNA from EDTA blood for TCRB sequencing. The TCR originated in a man between 40 and 49 years old with glioma. Source: PBMCs, taken from a glioma patient whose treatment included an IDH1 peptide vaccine.

The CDR3: CASRVQGNSPLHF. The DNA sequence is as follows: TGTGCCAGCCGAGTACAGGGAAATTCACCCCTCCACTTT. The chain is encoded by TRBV2 joined to TRBJ1-6, and the D gene may be TRBD1, 6 bases matching. The CDR3 measures 13 amino acids from cysteine to phenylalanine. The entry retains the CDR3 DNA only, 39 bases that are in frame from base 1. V sheds 8 bases and J sheds 7 bases, leaving 12 bases between their ends. Sequences SNHLY (CDR1) and FYNNEI (CDR2) are obtained from the germline V gene.